Listed here are 6 T cell receptor beta chains from one sample, sequenced in a study of blood T cell repertoires in COVID-19. This table comes from immunoSEQ multiplex PCR, and its TCRdb copy is limited to in-frame clones, with some not included. This table holds 150,000 to 200,000 clones, approximately 91% found once. Sequencing was done on a sample of PBMCs or T cells enriched from blood (not recorded which). These receptors all come from a woman aged 18-35 years who had recovered from COVID-19.

The chain employs TRBV14 and TRBJ2-7; 11 nucleotides line up with TRBD2. The J segment lost 0 bases and the V segment lost 2 bases, leaving 18 bases of the junction unmatched. The germline V gene has CDR1 SGHDN and CDR2 FVKESK. This CDR3 comprises 21 residues. CDR3 residues: CASSQLFLASGRTPLSYEQYF. The CDR3, as DNA: TGTGCCAGCAGCCAATTGTTCCTCGCTAGCGGGAGGACACCCCTCTCCTACGAGCAGTACTTC. Full variable domain (outside the CDR3, taken from reference TRBV14 and TRBJ2-7): EAGVTQFPSHSVIEKGQTVTLRCDPISGHDNLYWYRRVMGKEIKFLLHFVKESKQDESGMPNNRFLAERTGGTYSTLKVQPAELEDSGVYFCASSQLFLASGRTPLSYEQYFGPGTRLTVT.

This chain joins TRBV7-9 and TRBJ1-4, with D perhaps matching TRBD1 (5 bases). The CDR3 extends over 14 amino acids. V shed 5 bases and J shed 5 bases, with 12 bases lying between them. CDR1 is SEHNR, CDR2 FQNEAQ, per germline (reference sequence). CDR3 amino acids: CASSPRTLNEKLFF. As DNA, the CDR3 is TGTGCCAGCAGCCCCCGGACATTAAATGAAAAACTGTTTTTT.

The gene calls are TRBV5-1 and TRBJ2-5; D not resolved. The CDR3 contains 16 residues. V was cut by 2 bases and J by 2 bases, with 16 bases left in between. Germline CDR1 and CDR2: SGHRS and YFSETQ. DNA of the CDR3: TGCGCCAGCAGCTTCTCCCGGCGGAGCAATCAAGAGACCCAGTACTTC. Its translation: CASSFSRRSNQETQYF.

The V call is TRBV5-1, the J call TRBJ2-7; 7 positions match TRBD1. Germline CDR1 reads SGHRS; CDR2 reads YFSETQ. Trimming took 0 bases from V and 4 from J; bases not matched to a gene: 7. The CDR3 totals 15 residues. The CDR3 region is CASSLAGTAYYEQYF. For the CDR3, the DNA is TGCGCCAGCAGCTTGGCCGGGACAGCATATTACGAGCAGTACTTC.

The chain uses TRBV6-5 and TRBJ1-4; 7 nucleotides align to TRBD1. In germline, CDR1 is MNHEY, CDR2 SVGAGI. The V and J ends lost 0 bases and 7 bases, in that order; junction bases with no gene match: 5. The CDR3 spans 15 residues. The CDR3 reads CASSYSKRGPEKLFF. CDR3 nucleotide sequence: TGTGCCAGCAGTTACTCGAAGAGGGGGCCTGAAAAACTGTTTTTT.

This chain joins TRBV12-3 or TRBV12-4 and TRBJ1-1; possibly TRBD1 for D (6 bases). The CDR3 is 13 residues long. Trimming took off 2 bases at V and 5 bases at J, with 9 bases between the two ends. CDR3: CASSLQGLTEAFF. CDR3 sequence (DNA): TGTGCCAGCAGTTTACAGGGGCTGACTGAAGCTTTCTTT.